This T cell receptor beta chain appears in the sequencing data of a study of shared clonotypes between healthy human individuals. Remarks on this clone: Its antigen remains unidentified.

The test was conducted at deep level. The data were produced by immunoSEQ multiplex PCR, yet TCRdb's version contains in-frame clones alone and is incomplete. The table lists approximately 350,000 clones, approximately 97% of them singletons. The CD8 memory fraction combined CD45RO+ cells with TemRA cells (CCR7-negative CD45RA+). Study-level results: As a rule, naive subsets had a larger estimated richness than memory subsets.

Material: memory CD8+ T cells sorted from blood. Subset: CD45RO+ cells pooled with CCR7-negative TemRA cells. The clonotype was recovered from a man under 40 in good health.

The CDR3 region has the DNA TGTGCCAGCAGTGAAGCCCATCCTAGACGGGCCGGCGGCTACACCTTC. Protein sequence: CASSEAHPRRAGGYTF. V usage is TRBV6-1 and J usage is TRBJ1-2; the D is unclear. The CDR3 extends over 16 amino acids. With 0 bases removed from V and 8 bases from J, the gap between germline ends came to 19 bases. Per germline, CDR1 MNHNS and CDR2 SASEGT.